The clone carrying this TCR beta chain was counted a single time. The antigen remains undetermined. This CDR3 contains 15 residues. Trimming left V 4 bases short and J 2 bases short, with 12 bases between. The germline V gene encodes CDR1 SEHNR and CDR2 FQNEAQ (reference sequence). PCR amplification relied on 60 Vbeta primers (plus 13 Jbeta primers). Sequenced by immunoSEQ multiplex PCR; TCRdb stores in-frame clones only, minus some. The table has approximately 210,000 clones, 80% seen once. This specimen comes from a study of cytomegalovirus exposure and HLA in healthy donors. Overall study findings and caveats: According to a later analysis, most TCR beta chains associated with CMV appeared HLA-restricted.

The sample was PBMCs. The TCR sequence derives from a woman aged 40 to 50 in good health and CMV-seronegative. V and J are TRBV7-9 and TRBJ1-5, with a tentative D call TRBD1 (6 bases). Here the CDR3 DNA reads TGTGCCAGCAGCTCGGGACAATCGGGCAATCAGCCCCAGCATTTT. It specifies CASSSGQSGNQPQHF. The whole variable domain, filled in from reference TRBV7-9 and TRBJ1-5, reads DTGVSQNPRHKITKRGQNVTFRCDPISEHNRLYWYRQTLGQGPEFLTYFQNEAQLEKSRLLSDRFSAERPKGSFSTLEIQRTEQGDSAMYLCASSSGQSGNQPQHFGDGTRLSIL.